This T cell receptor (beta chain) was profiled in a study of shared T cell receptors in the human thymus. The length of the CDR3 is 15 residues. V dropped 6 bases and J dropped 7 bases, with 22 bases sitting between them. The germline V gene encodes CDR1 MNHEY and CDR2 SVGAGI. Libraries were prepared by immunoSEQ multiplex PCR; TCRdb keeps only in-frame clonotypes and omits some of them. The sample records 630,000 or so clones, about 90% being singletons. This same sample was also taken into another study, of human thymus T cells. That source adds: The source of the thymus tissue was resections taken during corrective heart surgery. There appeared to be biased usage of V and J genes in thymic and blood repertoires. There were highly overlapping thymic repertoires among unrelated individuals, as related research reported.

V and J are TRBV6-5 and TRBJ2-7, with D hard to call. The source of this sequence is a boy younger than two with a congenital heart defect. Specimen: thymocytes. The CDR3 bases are TGTGCCAGCAGCCCGCTAGAGAAGCCGAACGGGGAGCAGTACTTC. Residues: CASSPLEKPNGEQYF.